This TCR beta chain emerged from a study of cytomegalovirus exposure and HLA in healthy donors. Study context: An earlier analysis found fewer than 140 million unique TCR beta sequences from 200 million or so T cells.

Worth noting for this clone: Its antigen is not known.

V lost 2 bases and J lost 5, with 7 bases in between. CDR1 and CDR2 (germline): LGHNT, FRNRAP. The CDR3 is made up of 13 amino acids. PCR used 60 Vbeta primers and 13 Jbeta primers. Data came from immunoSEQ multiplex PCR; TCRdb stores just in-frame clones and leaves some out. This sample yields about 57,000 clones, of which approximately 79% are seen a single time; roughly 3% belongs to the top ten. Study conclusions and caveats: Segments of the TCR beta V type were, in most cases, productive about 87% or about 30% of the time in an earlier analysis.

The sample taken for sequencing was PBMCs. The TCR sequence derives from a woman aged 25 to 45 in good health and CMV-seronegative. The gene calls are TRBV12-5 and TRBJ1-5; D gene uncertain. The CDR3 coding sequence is TGTGCTAGTGGTTTGTCAACGGATCAGCCCCAGCATTTT. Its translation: CASGLSTDQPQHF.